This paragraph covers one T cell receptor beta chain sequence. Its antigen has not been determined. No much larger clonotype is one base removed from it; base qualities were not supplied. The CDR3 runs 18 amino acids, cysteine and phenylalanine included. Only the CDR3 portion is preserved as DNA: 54 bases, with reading frame beginning at the first base. Based on the germline V gene, the CDR1 and CDR2 sequences are SGDLS and YYNGEE. V was cut back by 4 bases and J by 2 bases, leaving a gap of 22 bases between them. The data stem from a study of response to subunit inactivated influenza vaccine (dated by TCRdb to 2017 to 2018). With regard to the full study: Deep quantitative profiling of the T cell receptor repertoire was used in the study to follow responses to a trivalent subunit inactivated influenza vaccine.

The paper's findings and limits, for the study overall: The authors proposed that each seasonal influenza vaccination may bring in only a limited number of new T cells.

The library relied on RT-PCR. The run used an Illumina HiSeq 2500. TCRdb reprocessed the public reads (quality trimming at Q25 with fastp, clone calling with MiXCR) and kept in-frame beta chains. Rows are combined by CDR3 protein, so each entry shows the most common genes and DNA. This sample has around 200,000 distinct CDR3 sequences in its table, and approximately 12% of those were observed once. 25% to 30% of the sample comes from the top ten. These same data were also listed under a study on T cells expressing NK-cell markers. The second paper further reports: The TCR beta cDNA libraries were made using 5'RACE template switching, a step that added both a universal primer site and unique molecular identifiers. In sorted CD3+CD56+NKG2C+, CD3+CD56+NKG2C- and CD3+CD56-NKG2C+ T-cell subsets from several donors, TCR beta-chain repertoires were profiled. Among the eight sequenced donors, seven were HCMV-seropositive and one was HCMV-seronegative. In several experiments an anti-gammadeltaTCR antibody was added to restrict sorting to alphabetaTCR-expressing T cells. In several donors, the dominant CD3+CD56+NKG2C+ clonotypes were found to rank among the top 10 CD8+ clonotypes and to make up about 1.0-7.5% of CD8+ T cells. Those dominant clonotypes were again the most abundant among CD3+CD56-NKG2C+ cells in four donors, at about 25-60.1%. Whether the expanded NKG2C-expressing T cell clones were specific for HCMV antigens was left unclear. Randomly selected healthy volunteers, three men and five women, were used as the eight sequenced donors. HCMV serostatus was determined by detecting HCMV-specific IgG in serum with a commercial ELISA kit. Peripheral blood mononuclear cells were isolated from blood by Ficoll density gradient centrifugation. Using Miltenyi isolation kits, CD4+ and CD8+ T cells were isolated from PBMC through magnetic immunoseparation. Synthesis of cDNA was primed from the TCR beta constant segment and was followed by two consecutive PCR amplification steps. Illumina HiSeq 2000/2500, MiSeq or NextSeq was used to sequence libraries as 2 x 150 bp reads. MIGEC was used to demultiplex reads and group the reads by UMI, and MiTCR was used to assemble and quantify clonotypes. Only TCR cDNA sequences supported by at least two reads were kept to exclude erroneous sequences. The tcR package was used for downstream repertoire analysis, and clonotypes were matched across fractions by CDR3 nucleotide sequence plus V segment. VDJmatch was used to annotate antigen specificity against VDJdb, with one amino acid substitution in CDR3 allowed.

Recombination linked TRBV9 to TRBJ2-1; a tentative D match to TRBD2 spans 6 bases. This TCR derives from a man in his fifties or sixties who received an inactivated influenza vaccine. Donor details come from another sample of the same person, matched by shared clones. Specimen: CD8+ T cells sorted from PBMCs, collected 11 to 12 days after vaccination. The DNA sequence is given as TGTGCCAGCAGCCCCGAAACGGGAGCGGGCGGAACCTACAATGAGCAGTTCTTC. This gives the protein CASSPETGAGGTYNEQFF.